Listed here are 16 T cell receptor beta chains from one sample, sequenced in a study of CD8+ T cells in alopecia areata (dated by TCRdb to the late 2010s). The label giving this sample's time point can be read as: around 28 days on oral tofacitinib. The treatment or condition label corresponds to: oral pan-JAK inhibitor, 5-10 mg twice daily. The protocol used for the library was the immunoSEQ multiplex PCR assay. RNA was extracted from all samples and reverse transcribed into cDNA, which served as template for TCR sequencing. What TCRdb holds here is the immuneACCESS table cut down to in-frame rearrangements. Part of the clones is not present; checked against another copy, under half of the missing clones reflect an unresolved V gene, and the others are unexplained. The sample table lists 130,000 or so clones, about 85% of them with a count of one. About 13% of the sample rests with the top ten.

Sequenced here: CD8+ T cells sorted from blood, sampled at week 4, from a patient treated with tofacitinib. Source of these receptors: a human donor with alopecia areata.

The V and J genes are TRBV29-1 and TRBJ1-4; 10 bases match TRBD1. The germline CDR1 and CDR2 sequences are SQVTM and ANQGSEA. This CDR3 is 13 amino acids long. J lost 8 bases, V lost 5 bases, and 5 bases had no gene match. The CDR3 sequence is CSVPGQGSEKLFF. CDR3 DNA: TGCAGCGTTCCGGGACAGGGGAGCGAAAAACTGTTTTTT. The whole variable domain, filled in from reference TRBV29-1 and TRBJ1-4, reads SAVISQKPSRDICQRGTSLTIQCQVDSQVTMMFWYRQQPGQSLTLIATANQGSEATYESGFVIDKFPISRPNLTFSTLTVSNMSPEDSSIYLCSVPGQGSEKLFFGSGTQLSVL.

This sequence joins TRBV5-1 and TRBJ2-7; D unclear. This CDR3 comprises 12 residues. Trimming removed 7 bases from V and 2 bases from J, with 10 bases in between. CDR1 is SGHRS, CDR2 YFSETQ, per germline. The CDR3 region is CASSEKPYEQYF. As DNA, the CDR3 is TGCGCCAGCTCGGAAAAACCCTACGAGCAGTACTTC.

The V and J genes are TRBV5-1 and TRBJ2-5; weak D call: TRBD2 (5 bases). Germline CDR1 reads SGHRS; CDR2 reads YFSETQ. The CDR3 runs 15 residues. The ends were cut back, 6 bases at V and 2 bases at J, with 17 bases in the middle. CDR3 region: CASTHRLAQQETQYF. The CDR3 region has the DNA TGCGCCAGCACCCACAGATTAGCGCAACAAGAGACCCAGTACTTC.

This CDR3 reads CASSKAQGAPFGYTF. CDR3 bases: TGTGCCAGCAGCAAAGCACAGGGGGCACCGTTTGGCTACACCTTC. The chain couples TRBV21-1 to TRBJ1-2; the table's D gene call, TRBD1, was not cross checked with the DNA. TRBV21-1 is tagged as a pseudogene. This CDR3 is built from 15 residues.

This clone appeared once. The rearrangement joins TRBV30 to TRBJ2-2; 11 bases agree with TRBD2. Germline V gene sequence: CDR1 GTSNPN, CDR2 SVGIG (reference sequence). CDR3 length: 18 residues. With V trimmed by 0 bases and J by 6 bases, 12 bases remained unmatched. For the CDR3, the DNA is TGTGCCTGGAGTGTACGGGTTAGCGGGAGGGCCCTGGCCGGGGAGCTGTTTTTT. Amino acid sequence: CAWSVRVSGRALAGELFF.

V gene TRBV5-6 combines with J gene TRBJ2-2, with D perhaps TRBD2 (6 bases). With 4 bases removed from V and 6 bases from J, the gap between germline ends came to 10 bases. This CDR3 contains 13 residues. CDR1 is SGHDT, CDR2 YYEEEE, per germline. CDR3 in DNA: TGTGCCAGCAGCCGACGGGGGTCCGGGGAGCTGTTTTTT. Translating it yields CASSRRGSGELFF.

J is TRBJ2-1 and V is TRBV29-1, with 9 positions matching TRBD1. This CDR3 region has 15 residues. Germline CDR1 and CDR2: SQVTM and ANQGSEA. J was trimmed by 2 bases and V by 6 bases; bases with no gene match: 8. This CDR3 is CSVNWDRATYNEQFF. The CDR3 DNA reads TGCAGCGTGAATTGGGACAGGGCAACCTACAATGAGCAGTTCTTC.

The chain joins TRBV29-1 to TRBJ2-3; TRBD2 might be the D (6 bases). CDR1 SQVTM and CDR2 ANQGSEA come from the germline V gene. This CDR3 is built from 13 residues. V was clipped by 7 bases and J by 0 bases, with 11 bases between them. Here the CDR3 DNA reads TGCAGCGCCGCGGGGCCTAGCACAGATACGCAGTATTTT. This codes for CSAAGPSTDTQYF.

The J gene is TRBJ2-7, the V gene TRBV13; no clear D. Trimming pared 3 bases from V and 3 bases from J, leaving 9 bases between. Germline values: CDR1 PRHDT, CDR2 FYEKMQ (reference sequence). This CDR3 spans 13 amino acids. CDR3 DNA sequence: TGTGCCAGCAGCTTCGGCAGAAACTACGAGCAGTACTTC. Translation gives CASSFGRNYEQYF. Complete variable domain (other parts from reference TRBV13 and TRBJ2-7): AAGVIQSPRHLIKEKRETATLKCYPIPRHDTVYWYQQGPGQDPQFLISFYEKMQSDKGSIPDRFSAQQFSDYHSELNMSSLELGDSALYFCASSFGRNYEQYFGPGTRLTVT.

The genes are TRBV21-1 and TRBJ2-7; TRBD2 is taken as the D call from the table, unchecked against the DNA. TRBV21-1 is reported as a pseudogene. The CDR3 is 12 residues long. Here the CDR3 reads CASSKRKNEQYF. Written as DNA, the CDR3 is TGTGCCAGCAGCAAGCGAAAGAACGAGCAGTACTTC.

Points on this clone: This same CDR3 is encoded by further DNA sequences in the sample. V is TRBV9 and J is TRBJ1-5, with a possible D match to TRBD1 (5 bases). The CDR3 is 14 amino acids. The ends were cut back, 0 bases at V and 4 bases at J, with 8 bases in the middle. Germline V lookup: CDR1 SGDLS, CDR2 YYNGEE. The CDR3 here is CASSVGGVNQPQHF. The CDR3 DNA is TGTGCCAGCAGCGTAGGAGGGGTTAATCAGCCCCAGCATTTT.

This chain connects TRBV29-1 to TRBJ2-3; 7 nucleotides match TRBD2. J was trimmed by 4 bases and V by 1 base; bases with no gene match: 8. Germline CDR1 SQVTM, CDR2 ANQGSEA. The CDR3 length is 15 residues. CDR3 amino acids: CSVEGEGGGADTQYF. The CDR3 bases are TGCAGCGTTGAAGGGGAGGGAGGAGGAGCAGATACGCAGTATTTT.

This rearrangement joins TRBV29-1 to TRBJ1-2, with TRBD1 as a possible D gene (5 bases). V was trimmed by 7 bases and J by 4 bases, leaving 16 bases between them. The CDR3 contains 13 residues. The germline CDR1 and CDR2 sequences are SQVTM and ANQGSEA. The CDR3 DNA reads TGCAGCGCGCAGGACACGTTCGCCTATGGCTACACCTTC. Translating gives CSAQDTFAYGYTF.

The V and J genes are TRBV5-6 and TRBJ2-7; D is uncertain. Between the trimmed V and J ends, which lost 6 bases and 0 bases, there was a span of 4 bases. CDR1 is SGHDT, CDR2 YYEEEE, per germline. There are 11 residues in the CDR3. The CDR3 here is CASTDSYEQYF. The CDR3 region has the DNA TGTGCCAGCACCGACTCCTACGAGCAGTACTTC. Based on the CDR3 plus reference TRBV5-6 and TRBJ2-7, the full variable domain is DAGVTQSPTHLIKTRGQQVTLRCSPKSGHDTVSWYQQALGQGPQFIFQYYEEEERQRGNFPDRFSGHQFPNYSSELNVNALLLGDSALYLCASTDSYEQYFGPGTRLTVT.

The V and J genes are TRBV18 and TRBJ2-7; TRBD2 matches at 13 bases. The CDR3 consists of 15 residues. J gave up 3 bases and V 5 bases, and 4 bases lay outside the gene matches. Germline V gene lookup returns CDR1 KGHSH and CDR2 LQKENI. In DNA, the CDR3 is TGTGCCAGCTCAGGACTAGCGGGAGCCCGCTACGAGCAGTACTTC. This codes for CASSGLAGARYEQYF.

The rearrangement links TRBV13 to TRBJ2-5; D remains ambiguous. V lost 1 base, J lost 5 bases, and 5 bases lay in between. Germline loops: CDR1 PRHDT, CDR2 FYEKMQ (reference sequence). The CDR3 contains 12 residues. In DNA form, the CDR3 reads TGTGCCAGCAGCTTAGAGTGGGAGACCCAGTACTTC. This gives the protein CASSLEWETQYF.